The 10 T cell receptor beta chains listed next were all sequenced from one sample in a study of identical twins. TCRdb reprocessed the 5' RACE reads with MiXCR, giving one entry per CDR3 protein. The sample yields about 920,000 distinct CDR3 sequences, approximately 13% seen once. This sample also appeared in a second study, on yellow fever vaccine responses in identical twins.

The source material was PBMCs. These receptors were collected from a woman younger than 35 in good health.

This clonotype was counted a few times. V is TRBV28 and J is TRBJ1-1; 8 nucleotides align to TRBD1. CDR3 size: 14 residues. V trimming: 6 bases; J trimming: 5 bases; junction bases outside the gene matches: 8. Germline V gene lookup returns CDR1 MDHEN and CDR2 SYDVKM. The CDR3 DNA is TGTGCCAGCAGCCGACAGGGGATGGGGACTGAAGCTTTCTTT. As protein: CASSRQGMGTEAFF.

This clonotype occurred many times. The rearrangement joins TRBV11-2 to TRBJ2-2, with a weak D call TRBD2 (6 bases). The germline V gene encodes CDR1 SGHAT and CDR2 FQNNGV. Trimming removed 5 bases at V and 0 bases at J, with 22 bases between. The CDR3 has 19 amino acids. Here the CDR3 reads CASSADLIWRGANTGELFF. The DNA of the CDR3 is TGTGCCAGCAGCGCAGACCTAATATGGAGGGGAGCGAACACCGGGGAGCTGTTTTTT.

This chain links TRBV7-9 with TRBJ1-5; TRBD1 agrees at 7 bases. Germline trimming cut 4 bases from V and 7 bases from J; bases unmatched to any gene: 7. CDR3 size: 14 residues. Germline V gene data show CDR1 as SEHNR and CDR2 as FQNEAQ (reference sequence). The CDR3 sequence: CASSSTGVGQPQHF. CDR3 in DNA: TGTGCCAGCAGCTCCACAGGGGTAGGACAGCCCCAGCATTTT.

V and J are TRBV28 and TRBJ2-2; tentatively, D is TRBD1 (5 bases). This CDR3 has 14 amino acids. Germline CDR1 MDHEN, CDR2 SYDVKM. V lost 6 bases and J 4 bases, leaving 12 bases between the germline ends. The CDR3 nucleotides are TGTGCCAGCAGACGCAGGGAAGGCACCGGGGAGCTGTTTTTT. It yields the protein CASRRREGTGELFF.

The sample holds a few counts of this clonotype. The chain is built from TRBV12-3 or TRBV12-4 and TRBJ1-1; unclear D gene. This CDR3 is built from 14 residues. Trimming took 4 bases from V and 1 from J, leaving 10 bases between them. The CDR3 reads CASSSIPGNTEAFF. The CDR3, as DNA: TGTGCCAGCAGTTCTATCCCCGGGAACACTGAAGCTTTCTTT.

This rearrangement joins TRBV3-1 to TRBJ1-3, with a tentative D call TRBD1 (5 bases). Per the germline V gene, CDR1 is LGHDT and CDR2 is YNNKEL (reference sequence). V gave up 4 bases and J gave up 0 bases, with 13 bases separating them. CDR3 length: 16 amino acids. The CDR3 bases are TGTGCCAGCAGCCCTAGGGGACGGTACTCTGGAAACACCATATATTTT. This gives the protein CASSPRGRYSGNTIYF.

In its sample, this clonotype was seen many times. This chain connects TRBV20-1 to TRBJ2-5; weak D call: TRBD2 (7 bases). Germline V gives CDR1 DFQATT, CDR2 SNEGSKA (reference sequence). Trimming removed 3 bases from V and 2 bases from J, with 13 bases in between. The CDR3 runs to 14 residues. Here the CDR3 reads CSARRGGIQETQYF. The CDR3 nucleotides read TGCAGTGCTAGGAGGGGGGGGATTCAAGAGACCCAGTACTTC.

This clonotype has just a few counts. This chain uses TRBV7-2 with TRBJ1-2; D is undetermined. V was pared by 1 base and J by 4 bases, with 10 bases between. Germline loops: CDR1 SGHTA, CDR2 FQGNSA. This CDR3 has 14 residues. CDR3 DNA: TGTGCCAGCAGCTTAGGCAGACAACTCTATGGCTACACCTTC. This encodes CASSLGRQLYGYTF.

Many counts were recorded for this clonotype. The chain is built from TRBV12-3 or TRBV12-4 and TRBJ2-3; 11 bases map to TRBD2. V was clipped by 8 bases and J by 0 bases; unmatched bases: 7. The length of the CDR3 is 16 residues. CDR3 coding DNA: TGTGCCAGCCGTTATGGGACTAGCGGTAGCACAGATACGCAGTATTTT. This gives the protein CASRYGTSGSTDTQYF.

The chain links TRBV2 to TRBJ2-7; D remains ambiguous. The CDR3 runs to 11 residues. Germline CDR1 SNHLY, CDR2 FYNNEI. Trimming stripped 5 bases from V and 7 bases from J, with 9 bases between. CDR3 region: CASSPEREQYF. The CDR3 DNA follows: TGTGCCAGCAGTCCAGAAAGGGAGCAGTACTTC.